This T cell receptor (beta chain) was recorded in a study of patients and donors after allogeneic stem cell transplantation. Trimming took 2 bases from V and 0 from J, leaving 6 bases between them. CDR1 and CDR2 from the germline V gene are SGHRS and YFSETQ. This CDR3 contains 13 residues. Using its own MiXCR run on the RT-PCR reads, TCRdb lists one record per CDR3 protein. The profile shows 150,000 to 200,000 distinct CDR3 sequences, less than 45% of them singletons. The clonotype comes from a human donor who was either an allogeneic HSCT recipient or a stem cell or donor lymphocyte infusion donor (not recorded which). It is not recorded whose cells these are; they may come from a transplant donor. The chain uses TRBV5-1 and TRBJ2-7; D is ambiguous. The specimen was blood, either unsorted or a sorted T cell fraction (not recorded which). CDR3 coding DNA: TGCGCCAGCAGCTTTGCGTTCTCCTACGAGCAGTACTTC. As protein: CASSFAFSYEQYF.